These 21 T cell receptor beta chains share one sample of origin, sequenced in a study of blood T cell repertoires in COVID-19. Profiled with immunoSEQ multiplex PCR; TCRdb holds only in-frame clones, not every one. The sample includes hundreds of thousands of clones, roughly 89% of them seen just once. The source material was peripheral blood. Receptors were obtained from a woman in her thirties with acute or convalescent COVID-19.

The CDR3 region has the DNA TGTGCCAGCAGCCAAGATCGCCTAGCGGGGGAAGAGCAGTTCTTC. It yields the protein CASSQDRLAGEEQFF. This chain links TRBV3-1 (or the pseudogene TRBV3-2) with TRBJ2-1, with TRBD2 matching 10 bases. The CDR3 has 15 residues. CDR1 LGHDT and CDR2 YNNKEL come from the germline V gene (reference sequence). The junction had 6 bases not matched to a gene; V was cut back by 0 bases and J by 10 bases.

The chain carries TRBV5-1 and TRBJ1-2; a possible D gene is TRBD1 (5 bases). The CDR3 totals 14 residues. The V gene's germline CDR1 is SGHRS and CDR2 YFSETQ. The V and J ends lost 1 base and 6 bases respectively, with 13 bases between them. For the CDR3, the DNA is TGCGCCAGCAGCTTGTCACAGGCTGGTAATGGCTACACCTTC. This gives the protein CASSLSQAGNGYTF. Using reference TRBV5-1 and TRBJ1-2 for the parts outside the CDR3, the full variable domain is KAGVTQTPRYLIKTRGQQVTLSCSPISGHRSVSWYQQTPGQGLQFLFEYFSETQRNKGNFPGRFSGRQFSNSRSEMNVSTLELGDSALYLCASSLSQAGNGYTFGSGTRLTVV.

Points on this clone: Other DNA sequences of this sample code for an identical CDR3. The chain carries TRBV12-3 or TRBV12-4 and TRBJ1-2; D not resolved. V was pared by 1 base and J by 6 bases, with 9 bases between. This CDR3 spans 13 amino acids. In DNA, the CDR3 is TGTGCCAGCAGTTTAGGGGGAGGAAATGGCTACACCTTC. Translation gives CASSLGGGNGYTF.

This chain uses TRBV11-2 with TRBJ1-4; D call uncertain. CDR3 length: 16 residues. V lost 5 bases, J lost 4 bases, and 17 bases lay in between. The germline gives CDR1 SGHAT, CDR2 FQNNGV. This chain's CDR3 is CASSPRGQPINEKLFF. DNA for the CDR3: TGTGCCAGCAGCCCCCGCGGTCAGCCAATTAATGAAAAACTGTTTTTT.

This clone was recorded once. The chain employs TRBV28 and TRBJ1-5; weak D call: TRBD1 (5 bases). Germline CDR1 is MDHEN and CDR2 is SYDVKM. The V end was cut by 5 bases, the J end by 2 bases, with 16 bases between. CDR3 length: 16 residues. The CDR3 reads CASSPAGEGGNQPQHF. The DNA for the CDR3 is TGTGCCAGCAGTCCAGCGGGGGAAGGAGGCAATCAGCCCCAGCATTTT. Complete variable domain (other parts from reference TRBV28 and TRBJ1-5): DVKVTQSSRYLVKRTGEKVFLECVQDMDHENMFWYRQDPGLGLRLIYFSYDVKMKEKGDIPEGYSVSREKKERFSLILESASTNQTSMYLCASSPAGEGGNQPQHFGDGTRLSIL.

The rearrangement links TRBV4-2 to TRBJ2-3; 13 nucleotides agree with TRBD2. CDR3 length equals 15 residues. Germline CDR1 reads LGHNA; CDR2 reads YNFKEQ. Unmatched junction bases numbered 3, after V lost 3 bases and J lost 6 bases. CDR3 in amino acids: CASSQGTSGMDTQYF. The CDR3 nucleotides read TGTGCCAGCAGCCAGGGGACTAGCGGGATGGATACGCAGTATTTT.

The chain recombines TRBV14 with TRBJ1-1, with D perhaps TRBD1 (5 bases). Germline values: CDR1 SGHDN, CDR2 FVKESK. V gave up 3 bases and J gave up 1 base, with 12 bases separating them. CDR3 length equals 15 residues. The CDR3 DNA reads TGTGCCAGCAGCCAGGAGGGGTTTTCGAACACTGAAGCTTTCTTT. Translating it yields CASSQEGFSNTEAFF.

The chain combines TRBV4-1 with TRBJ2-3; no reliable D call. CDR1 and CDR2 from the germline V gene are MGHRA and YSYEKL. Trimming shortened V by 0 bases and J by 0 bases, and 7 bases separated the two germline ends. The CDR3 is 15 residues long. The CDR3: CASSQDGQSTDTQYF. As DNA, the CDR3 is TGCGCCAGCAGCCAAGATGGGCAGAGCACAGATACGCAGTATTTT.

This chain links TRBV10-3 with TRBJ1-6; D perhaps matches TRBD1 (5 bases). Looked up from germline, CDR1 is ENHRY and CDR2 is SYGVKD. CDR3 length equals 15 residues. The V and J ends lost 3 bases and 5 bases respectively, with 11 bases between them. The CDR3 region has the DNA TGTGCCATCAGTGACCAACAGGTGGATAATTCACCCCTCCACTTT. Translating gives CAISDQQVDNSPLHF.

As to this clone: An end of the junction differs from the germline gene, which may be a read error. V and J are TRBV20-1 and TRBJ2-7, with 7 bases fitting TRBD1. CDR3 length: 10 amino acids. Germline loops: CDR1 DFQATT, CDR2 SNEGSKA (reference sequence). CDR3: CSATDRLGVF. CDR3 bases: TGCAGTGCTACGGACAGGCTTGGGGTCTTC.

The table lists this clone with a few counts. The gene calls are TRBV6-5 and TRBJ1-3; perhaps TRBD1 as D (6 bases). There are 14 residues in the CDR3. Germline CDR1 and CDR2: MNHEY and SVGAGI. Trimming left V 6 bases short and J 3 bases short, with 12 bases between. This CDR3 reads CASSPGQHGNTIYF. For the CDR3, the DNA is TGTGCCAGCAGCCCAGGACAGCATGGAAACACCATATATTTT.

A few counts support this clone. The CDR3 DNA reads TGCGCCAGCAGCCAACAGGGAAATAATTCACCCCTCCACTTT. Encoded protein: CASSQQGNNSPLHF. This chain connects TRBV5-1 to TRBJ1-6, with D possibly TRBD1 on 6 matching bases. V was cut by 4 bases and J by 5 bases, with 10 bases left in between. The CDR3 extends over 14 amino acids. The germline CDR1 and CDR2 sequences are SGHRS and YFSETQ.

The CDR3 DNA is TGTGCCAGCAGCCCAATCGCAGGGGGCTATGGCTACACCTTC. Translated: CASSPIAGGYGYTF. V is TRBV14 and J is TRBJ1-2; 7 bases map to TRBD1. The CDR3 totals 14 residues. V lost 4 bases and J lost 4; bases outside the gene matches: 6. Germline CDR1 is SGHDN and CDR2 is FVKESK.

This chain links TRBV3-1 (or the pseudogene TRBV3-2) with TRBJ2-5; 8 bases are a match to TRBD2. The V segment lost 6 bases and the J segment 1 base; nucleotides outside the gene matches: 4. The CDR3 is 14 residues long. Per germline, CDR1 LGHDT and CDR2 YNNKEL (reference sequence). The CDR3 is CASRPGLAQETQYF. For the CDR3, the DNA is TGTGCCAGCAGACCAGGACTAGCCCAAGAGACCCAGTACTTC.

The chain carries TRBV12-3 or TRBV12-4 and TRBJ1-3; D remains unclear. This CDR3 has 13 amino acids. Trimming took 5 bases from V and 0 from J, leaving 5 bases between them. The CDR3: CASSLSSGNTIYF. CDR3 DNA: TGTGCCAGCAGTCTGAGCTCTGGAAACACCATATATTTT.

The CDR3 protein is CASSRGLAGGYETQYF. The CDR3 DNA follows: TGTGCCAGCAGCCGTGGACTAGCGGGGGGGTACGAGACCCAGTACTTC. The chain joins TRBV14 to TRBJ2-5; 15 bases align to TRBD2. The ends lost 4 bases at V and 5 bases at J; junction bases unmatched: 5. Germline V gives CDR1 SGHDN, CDR2 FVKESK. This CDR3 has 16 amino acids.

This clone was counted only a few times. This chain uses TRBV9 with TRBJ2-2, with 7 bases matching TRBD1. Per the germline V gene, CDR1 is SGDLS and CDR2 is YYNGEE. With V trimmed by 0 bases and J by 6 bases, 2 bases remained unmatched. The CDR3 is 14 amino acids. The DNA for the CDR3 is TGTGCCAGCAGCGTAGAGGGACAGCCCGGGGAGCTGTTTTTT. As protein: CASSVEGQPGELFF.

The genes are TRBV7-3 and TRBJ2-1; 8 nucleotides match TRBD2. J lost 9 bases, V lost 3 bases, and 7 bases had no gene match. CDR1 and CDR2 from the germline V gene are SGHTA and FQGTGA. The CDR3 spans 14 residues. The CDR3 region is CASSFSGGPGEQFF. In DNA, the CDR3 is TGTGCCAGCAGCTTTTCGGGGGGGCCCGGTGAGCAGTTCTTC. Together with reference TRBV7-3 and TRBJ2-1, the CDR3 gives the full variable domain: GAGVSQTPSNKVTEKGKYVELRCDPISGHTALYWYRQSLGQGPEFLIYFQGTGAADDSGLPNDRFFAVRPEGSVSTLKIQRTERGDSAVYLCASSFSGGPGEQFFGPGTRLTVL.

The chain joins TRBV24-1 to TRBJ1-1; 8 bases line up with TRBD1. Per germline, CDR1 KGHDR and CDR2 SFDVKD. The CDR3 runs 15 residues. The J segment lost 1 base and the V segment lost 4 bases, leaving 4 bases of the junction unmatched. The CDR3 nucleotides read TGTGCCACCAGTGAGTACGACAGGGGGAACACTGAAGCTTTCTTT. As protein: CATSEYDRGNTEAFF.

This chain links TRBV5-1 with TRBJ1-4, with 9 bases aligning to TRBD1. CDR3 length: 14 amino acids. Germline lookup yields CDR1 SGHRS and CDR2 YFSETQ. The ends lost 5 bases at V and 10 bases at J; junction bases unmatched: 9. The CDR3 region is CASRPGQGSAKLFF. The DNA of the CDR3 is TGCGCCAGCAGACCGGGACAGGGATCTGCAAAACTGTTTTTT. Drawing the rest from reference TRBV5-1 and TRBJ1-4, the complete variable domain is KAGVTQTPRYLIKTRGQQVTLSCSPISGHRSVSWYQQTPGQGLQFLFEYFSETQRNKGNFPGRFSGRQFSNSRSEMNVSTLELGDSALYLCASRPGQGSAKLFFGSGTQLSVL.

The rearrangement uses TRBV11-2 and TRBJ2-7; D is perhaps TRBD1 (5 bases). Trimming pared 5 bases from V and 5 bases from J, leaving 10 bases between. This CDR3 spans 12 amino acids. CDR1 SGHAT and CDR2 FQNNGV come from the germline V gene. CDR3 sequence: CASSQGQNEQYF. CDR3 nucleotide sequence: TGTGCCAGCAGCCAAGGACAAAACGAGCAGTACTTC. The full variable domain, completed using reference TRBV11-2 and TRBJ2-7, is EAGVAQSPRYKIIEKRQSVAFWCNPISGHATLYWYQQILGQGPKLLIQFQNNGVVDDSQLPKDRFSAERLKGVDSTLKIQPAKLEDSAVYLCASSQGQNEQYFGPGTRLTVT.